This T cell receptor beta chain was captured by sequencing in a study of metastatic and nonmetastatic thyroid tumors. Overall study context: Patients with malignant and benign thyroid disease provided blood and tumor or nodule tissue, whose repertoires were compared. General observations from the study: In blood and tumor, TCR beta diversity was reportedly significantly higher in malignant thyroid tumors than in benign nodules.

CDR3 length: 15 residues. Deletions cut 7 bases from V and 3 bases from J, with 15 bases between. Germline CDR1 MDHEN, CDR2 SYDVKM. This clone showed up just a few times. Antigen unknown. Thyroid surgery had not been preceded by any treatment in any patient. Per the authors' pipeline: Clinicopathological groups of papillary thyroid cancer showed CDR3 differences that were used to build a distant-metastasis classifier. Using MiXCR, TCRdb reanalyzed the PCR reads. TCRdb's processing, not the study's, gives the V and J calls here. The table has tens of thousands of clones, around a third seen once. This receptor was identified in a female donor with papillary thyroid cancer or a benign thyroid nodule (not recorded which). Some clones in this sample may be carry-over from other donors' samples. Sequenced sample: blood. The chain carries TRBV28 and TRBJ2-2; maybe TRBD2 (6 bases). The CDR3 sequence is CASTMGGRDTGELFF. DNA of the CDR3: TGTGCCAGCACCATGGGGGGTAGGGACACCGGGGAGCTGTTTTTT. Full variable domain (rest looked up from reference TRBV28 and TRBJ2-2): DVKVTQSSRYLVKRTGEKVFLECVQDMDHENMFWYRQDPGLGLRLIYFSYDVKMKEKGDIPEGYSVSREKKERFSLILESASTNQTSMYLCASTMGGRDTGELFFGEGSRLTVL.